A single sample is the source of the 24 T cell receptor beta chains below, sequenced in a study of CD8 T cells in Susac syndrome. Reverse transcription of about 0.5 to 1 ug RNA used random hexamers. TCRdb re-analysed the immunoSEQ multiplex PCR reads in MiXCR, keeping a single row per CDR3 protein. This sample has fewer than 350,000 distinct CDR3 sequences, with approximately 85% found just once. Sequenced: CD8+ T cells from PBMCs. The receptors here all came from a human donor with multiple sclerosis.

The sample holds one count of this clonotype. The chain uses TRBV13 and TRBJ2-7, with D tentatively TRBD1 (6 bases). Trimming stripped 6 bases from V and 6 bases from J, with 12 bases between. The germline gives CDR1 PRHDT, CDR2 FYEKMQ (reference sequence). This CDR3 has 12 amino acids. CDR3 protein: CASRGEGGEQYF. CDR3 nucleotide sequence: TGTGCCAGCAGGGGGGAAGGGGGCGAGCAGTACTTC. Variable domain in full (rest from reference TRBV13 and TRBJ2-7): AAGVIQSPRHLIKEKRETATLKCYPIPRHDTVYWYQQGPGQDPQFLISFYEKMQSDKGSIPDRFSAQQFSDYHSELNMSSLELGDSALYFCASRGEGGEQYFGPGTRLTVT.

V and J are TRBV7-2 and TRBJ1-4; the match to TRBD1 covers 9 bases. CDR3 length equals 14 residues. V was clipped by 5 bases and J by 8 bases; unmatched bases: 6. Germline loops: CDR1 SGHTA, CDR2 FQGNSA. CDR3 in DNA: TGTGCCAGCAGCCCGGACAGGGGAGGCGAAAAACTGTTTTTT. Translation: CASSPDRGGEKLFF.

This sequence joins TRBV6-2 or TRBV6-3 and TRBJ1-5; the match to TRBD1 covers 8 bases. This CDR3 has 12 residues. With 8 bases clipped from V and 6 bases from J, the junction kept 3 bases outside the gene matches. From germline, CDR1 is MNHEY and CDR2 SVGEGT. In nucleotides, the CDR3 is TGTGCCAGCGGACAGGGAAGTCAGCCCCAGCATTTT. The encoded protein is CASGQGSQPQHF.

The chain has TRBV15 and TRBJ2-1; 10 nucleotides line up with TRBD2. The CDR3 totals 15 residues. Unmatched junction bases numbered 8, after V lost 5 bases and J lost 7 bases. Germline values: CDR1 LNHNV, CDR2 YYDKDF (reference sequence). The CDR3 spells CATSPEREGLNEQFF. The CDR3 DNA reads TGTGCCACCAGCCCTGAGCGGGAGGGCCTGAATGAGCAGTTCTTC.

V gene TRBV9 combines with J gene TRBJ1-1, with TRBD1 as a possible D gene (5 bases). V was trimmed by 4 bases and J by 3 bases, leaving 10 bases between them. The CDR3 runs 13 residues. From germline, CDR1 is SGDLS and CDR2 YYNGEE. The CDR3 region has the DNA TGTGCCAGCAGCCGAGGGGATCACACTGAAGCTTTCTTT. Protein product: CASSRGDHTEAFF.

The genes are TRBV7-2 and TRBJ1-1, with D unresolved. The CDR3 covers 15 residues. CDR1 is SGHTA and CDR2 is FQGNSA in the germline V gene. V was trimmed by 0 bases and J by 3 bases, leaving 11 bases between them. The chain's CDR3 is CASSLALRPYTEAFF. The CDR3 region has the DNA TGTGCCAGCAGCTTAGCTTTGCGTCCCTACACTGAAGCTTTCTTT.

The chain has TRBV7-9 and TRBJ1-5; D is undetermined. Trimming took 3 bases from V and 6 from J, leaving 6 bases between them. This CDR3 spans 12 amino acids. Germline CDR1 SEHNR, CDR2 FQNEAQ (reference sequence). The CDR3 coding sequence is TGTGCCAGCAGCTTGGGGATTCAGCCCCAGCATTTT. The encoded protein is CASSLGIQPQHF. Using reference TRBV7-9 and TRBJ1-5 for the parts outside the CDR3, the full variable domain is DTGVSQNPRHKITKRGQNVTFRCDPISEHNRLYWYRQTLGQGPEFLTYFQNEAQLEKSRLLSDRFSAERPKGSFSTLEIQRTEQGDSAMYLCASSLGIQPQHFGDGTRLSIL.

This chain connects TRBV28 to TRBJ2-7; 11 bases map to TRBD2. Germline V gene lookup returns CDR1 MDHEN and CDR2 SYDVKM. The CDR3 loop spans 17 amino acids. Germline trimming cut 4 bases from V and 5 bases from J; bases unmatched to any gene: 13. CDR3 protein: CASSSYTSGRTLHEQYF. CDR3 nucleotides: TGTGCCAGCAGTTCGTATACTAGCGGGAGAACCCTCCACGAGCAGTACTTC. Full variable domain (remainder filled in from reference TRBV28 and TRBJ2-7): DVKVTQSSRYLVKRTGEKVFLECVQDMDHENMFWYRQDPGLGLRLIYFSYDVKMKEKGDIPEGYSVSREKKERFSLILESASTNQTSMYLCASSSYTSGRTLHEQYFGPGTRLTVT.

The CDR3 is CSVERGNSNTGELFF. For the CDR3, the DNA is TGCAGCGTCGAAAGGGGGAATTCGAACACCGGGGAGCTGTTTTTT. This sequence joins TRBV29-1 and TRBJ2-2; maybe TRBD1 (6 bases). V was cut by 6 bases and J by 0 bases, with 14 bases left in between. The CDR3 covers 15 residues. Germline values: CDR1 SQVTM, CDR2 ANQGSEA.

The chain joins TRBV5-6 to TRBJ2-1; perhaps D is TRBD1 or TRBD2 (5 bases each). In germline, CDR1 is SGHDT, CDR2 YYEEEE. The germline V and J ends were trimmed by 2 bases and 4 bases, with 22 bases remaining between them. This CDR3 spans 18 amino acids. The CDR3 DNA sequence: TGTGCCAGCAGCTTATGGGACCTATTCGGCGGTCTGTACAATGAGCAGTTCTTC. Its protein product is CASSLWDLFGGLYNEQFF.

The CDR3 loop is CASSPRVKVDTEAFF. The DNA for the CDR3 is TGTGCCAGCAGCCCCCGGGTTAAGGTGGACACTGAAGCTTTCTTT. This chain joins TRBV7-9 and TRBJ1-1; D gene ambiguous. V gave up 5 bases and J gave up 3 bases, with 16 bases separating them. This CDR3 spans 15 amino acids. Germline V gene sequence: CDR1 SEHNR, CDR2 FQNEAQ (reference sequence).

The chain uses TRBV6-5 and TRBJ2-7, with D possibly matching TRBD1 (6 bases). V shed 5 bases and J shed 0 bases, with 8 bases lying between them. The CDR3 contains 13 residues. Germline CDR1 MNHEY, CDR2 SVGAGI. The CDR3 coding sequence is TGTGCCAGCAGTCGGACAGCCTCCTACGAGCAGTACTTC. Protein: CASSRTASYEQYF.

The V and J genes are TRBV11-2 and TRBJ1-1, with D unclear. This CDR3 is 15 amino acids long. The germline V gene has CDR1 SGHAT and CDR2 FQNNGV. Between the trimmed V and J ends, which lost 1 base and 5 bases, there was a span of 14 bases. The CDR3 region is CASSLVEFGVTEAFF. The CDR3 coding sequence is TGTGCCAGCAGCTTAGTAGAGTTCGGAGTTACTGAAGCTTTCTTT.

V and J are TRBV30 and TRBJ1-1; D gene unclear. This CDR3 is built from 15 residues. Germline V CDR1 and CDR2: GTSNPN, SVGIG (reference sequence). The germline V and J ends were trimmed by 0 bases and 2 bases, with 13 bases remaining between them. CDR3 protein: CAWSVFSVINTEAFF. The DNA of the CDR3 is TGTGCCTGGAGTGTCTTCTCGGTGATTAACACTGAAGCTTTCTTT.

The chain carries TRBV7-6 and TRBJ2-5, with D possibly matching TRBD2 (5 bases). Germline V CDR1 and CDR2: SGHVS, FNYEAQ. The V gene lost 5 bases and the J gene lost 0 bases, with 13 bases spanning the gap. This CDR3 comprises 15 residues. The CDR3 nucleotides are TGTGCCAGCAGCACCGAGGGCAGGTACCAAGAGACCCAGTACTTC. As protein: CASSTEGRYQETQYF.

This chain's CDR3 is CASSYPETDDSNQPQHF. The CDR3 DNA sequence: TGTGCCAGCAGTTACCCGGAGACGGACGATAGCAATCAGCCCCAGCATTTT. The V gene is TRBV6-5, the J gene TRBJ1-5; D remains ambiguous. Trimming left V 2 bases short and J 0 bases short, with 14 bases between. CDR1 and CDR2 from the germline V gene are MNHEY and SVGAGI. CDR3 size: 17 residues.

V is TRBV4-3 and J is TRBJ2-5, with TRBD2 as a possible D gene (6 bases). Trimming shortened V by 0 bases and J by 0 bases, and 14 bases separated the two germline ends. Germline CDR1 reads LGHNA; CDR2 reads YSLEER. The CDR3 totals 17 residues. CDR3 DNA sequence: TGCGCCAGCAGCCAAGACGCGATAGCGGCGTACCAAGAGACCCAGTACTTC. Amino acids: CASSQDAIAAYQETQYF.

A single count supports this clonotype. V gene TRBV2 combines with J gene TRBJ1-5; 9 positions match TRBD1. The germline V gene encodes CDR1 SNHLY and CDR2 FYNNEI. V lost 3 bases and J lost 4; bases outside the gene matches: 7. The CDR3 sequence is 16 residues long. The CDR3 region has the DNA TGTGCCAGCAGTGATCCGGACAGGGGAGGAAATCAGCCCCAGCATTTT. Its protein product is CASSDPDRGGNQPQHF. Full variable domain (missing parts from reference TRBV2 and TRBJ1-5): EPEVTQTPSHQVTQMGQEVILRCVPISNHLYFYWYRQILGQKVEFLVSFYNNEISEKSEIFDDQFSVERPDGSNFTLKIRSTKLEDSAMYFCASSDPDRGGNQPQHFGDGTRLSIL.

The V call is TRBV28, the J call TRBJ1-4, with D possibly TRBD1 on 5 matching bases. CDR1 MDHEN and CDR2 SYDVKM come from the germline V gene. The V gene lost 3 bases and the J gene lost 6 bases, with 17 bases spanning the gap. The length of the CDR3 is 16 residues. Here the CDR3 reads CASSFPGPRVDEKLFF. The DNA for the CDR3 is TGTGCCAGCAGTTTCCCTGGACCCAGGGTGGATGAAAAACTGTTTTTT. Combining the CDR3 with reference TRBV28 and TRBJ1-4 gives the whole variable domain DVKVTQSSRYLVKRTGEKVFLECVQDMDHENMFWYRQDPGLGLRLIYFSYDVKMKEKGDIPEGYSVSREKKERFSLILESASTNQTSMYLCASSFPGPRVDEKLFFGSGTQLSVL.

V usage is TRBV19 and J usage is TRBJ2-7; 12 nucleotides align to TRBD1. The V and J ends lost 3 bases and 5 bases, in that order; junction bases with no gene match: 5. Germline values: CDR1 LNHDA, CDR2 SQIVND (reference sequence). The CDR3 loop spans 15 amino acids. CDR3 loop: CASSIAGTGGHEQYF. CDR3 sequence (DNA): TGTGCCAGTAGTATCGCCGGGACAGGGGGCCACGAGCAGTACTTC.

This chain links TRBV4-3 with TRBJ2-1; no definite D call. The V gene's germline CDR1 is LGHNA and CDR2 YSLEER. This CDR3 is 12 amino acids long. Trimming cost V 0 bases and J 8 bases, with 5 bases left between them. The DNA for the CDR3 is TGCGCCAGCAGCCAAGATTGGGATGAGCAGTTCTTC. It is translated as CASSQDWDEQFF.

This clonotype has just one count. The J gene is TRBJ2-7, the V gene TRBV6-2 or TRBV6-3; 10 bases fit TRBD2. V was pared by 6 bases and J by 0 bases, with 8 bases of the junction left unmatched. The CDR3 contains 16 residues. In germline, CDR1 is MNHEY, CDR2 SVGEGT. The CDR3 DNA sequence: TGTGCCAGCAGCCCTTCTACTAGCGGGAACTCCTACGAGCAGTACTTC. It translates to CASSPSTSGNSYEQYF.

This CDR3 reads CASENPPTGAYEQYF. The CDR3 coding sequence is TGTGCCAGCGAAAACCCCCCTACAGGGGCCTACGAGCAGTACTTC. V and J are TRBV28 and TRBJ2-7, with 7 bases that match TRBD1. CDR1 MDHEN and CDR2 SYDVKM come from the germline V gene. With 8 bases clipped from V and 2 bases from J, the junction kept 12 bases outside the gene matches. The CDR3 is 15 amino acids. The full variable domain, rest sourced from reference TRBV28 and TRBJ2-7, is DVKVTQSSRYLVKRTGEKVFLECVQDMDHENMFWYRQDPGLGLRLIYFSYDVKMKEKGDIPEGYSVSREKKERFSLILESASTNQTSMYLCASENPPTGAYEQYFGPGTRLTVT.

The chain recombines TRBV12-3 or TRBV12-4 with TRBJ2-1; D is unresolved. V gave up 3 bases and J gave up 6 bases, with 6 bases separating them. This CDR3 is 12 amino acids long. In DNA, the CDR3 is TGTGCCAGCAGTTTTACCCCCAATGAGCAGTTCTTC. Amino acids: CASSFTPNEQFF.